The clone carrying this TCR beta chain was detected ten times or more. The antigen remains unidentified. A second PCR, run for roughly 7 to 12 cycles, used a sample-barcoded 5' primer plus a J-beta primer mix. TCRdb fed the 5' RACE reads into MiXCR, producing one record per CDR3 protein. The table includes hundreds of thousands of distinct CDR3 sequences, about 28% detected once. Germline V gene data show CDR1 as SGHRS and CDR2 as YFSETQ. Unmatched junction bases numbered 8, after V lost 2 bases and J lost 7 bases. This CDR3 region has 14 residues. The entry originates in a study of blood T cells in healthy people across ages. Overall study results and limits: More naive CD4+ cells and higher diversity were found in long-lived than in aged donors.

The people who gave samples were healthy Caucasians from Russia, aged roughly 6 to 90. Total RNA was isolated from each sample in quantities of at least 6 micrograms. The rearrangement uses TRBV5-1 and TRBJ2-7; 8 bases match TRBD1. The sequence came from an elderly woman in good health. Material for sequencing was blood. DNA of the CDR3: TGCGCCAGCAGCTTAGGACAGGGTTCGGGGGAGCAGTACTTC. Translated: CASSLGQGSGEQYF.